This T cell receptor (beta chain) was documented in a study of regulatory T cells in long-lasting Graves disease. Specified time point: persistent/refractory GD, antithyroid drugs over 5 years with positive TRAb. Extracted RNA from PBMCs served as the source of the TCR library. The CDR3 contains 18 residues. Germline V gene lookup returns CDR1 SGHTA and CDR2 FQGNSA. Between the trimmed V and J ends, which lost 4 bases and 2 bases, there was a span of 24 bases. To make TCR beta libraries, researchers used iRepertoire HTBI primers and Arm-PCR of CDR3 regions. MiXCR was run by TCRdb on the multiplex PCR reads, yielding one entry per CDR3 protein. The sample has about 290,000 distinct CDR3 sequences; roughly 21% are singletons.

The sequencing here drew on peripheral blood mononuclear cells (PBMCs), taken when the disease was refractory, from a patient treated with antithyroid drugs. The receptor comes from a female donor with Graves disease. The V gene is TRBV7-2, the J gene TRBJ2-7, with a weak D call TRBD2 (6 bases). As DNA, the CDR3 is TGTGCCAGCAGCTCTCCTTCTTTTGCCGGGGGAGTGCCCTACGAGCAGTACTTC. Protein: CASSSPSFAGGVPYEQYF.